This TCR beta chain originates from a study of graft-versus-host responses after intestinal transplantation (dated by TCRdb to the early 2020s). Study-wide context: Multivisceral, liver-intestinal, or isolated intestinal transplants were received by the recipients. All recipients received anti-thymocyte globulin induction followed by maintenance tacrolimus and steroids for approximately 3 years. Graft-versus-host and host-versus-graft alloreactive T cell clones were tracked in the graft, circulation and bone marrow after intestinal transplantation using bulk TCR-beta CDR3 sequencing. To identify alloreactive clones, pre-transplant mixed lymphocyte reaction products were sequenced and compared with unstimulated pre-transplant donor and recipient T cells. A cohort of 20 to 25 intestinal transplant recipients, including one retransplant, was enrolled, and a few patients lacking pretransplant specimens were excluded. Donor T cell macrochimerism was defined as a peak of at least 4% donor T cells among recipient peripheral blood mononuclear cells. Rather than being sequenced by the commercial service, samples from a few later patients were sequenced in-house on an Illumina MiSeq and processed with MiXCR.

On this clone: Its antigen is unknown. Base qualities are missing; no much larger clone stands one base away.

The library was obtained by the immunoSEQ multiplex PCR assay. Adaptive Biotechnologies carried out high-throughput TCR-beta CDR3 sequencing of genomic DNA for most patients. The paper's processing steps were these. TCR sequencing data were retrieved from Adaptive's ImmunoSEQ software for around 18 patients, whereas a few other patients were processed with MiXCR and VDJtools. Because the origin of CDR3 nucleotide sequences shared between donor and recipient could not be assigned, those sequences were removed. To be classed as alloreactive, a clone needed at least 2-fold expansion over unstimulated cells and a minimum CFSE-low frequency of 0.002% (template counts) or 0.001% (read counts). Clones detected in sequenced pre-transplant spleen, lymph node, or MLR CFSE-low populations of the donor or recipient were defined as mappable. The cumulative frequency of alloreactive clones was calculated as a percentage of all sequences, weighted by copy number. The source is immuneACCESS, and TCRdb retained only in-frame sequences with V and J called. Part of the clones is not carried over; for the studies checked, unresolved V genes explain less than half of this, and the remainder is unexplained. D and trimming were read from the DNA, whereas the V and J calls and clone size are those reported in that table. The sample table shows roughly 80,000 clones, and 92% are seen once. The top ten hold approximately 0.64% of the sample.

Findings and caveats that apply to the study as a whole: GvH clones were detected in recipient bone marrow, and some appeared earlier in ileal mucosa or blood, consistent with an intestinal mucosal origin. High GvH to HvG T cell clonal ratios were observed in the allografts of patients with donor T cell macrochimerism. The conclusions were limited by the relatively low number and heterogeneity of the intestinal transplant patients. Early after transplant, peak levels of circulating GvH clones were associated with declines in HvG clones.

In the first month after transplant, blood samples were collected up to 4 times, and after that at least monthly when available. This TCR came from a human patient who received an intestinal transplant, so some T cells may come from the graft donor. The sample here was PBMCs, taken 98 days after intestinal transplantation.

In nucleotide form, the sequence is TGTGCCAGTAGTATCGTGGGGAGCTCCTACGAGCAGTACTTC. It is translated as CASSIVGSSYEQYF. The chain uses TRBV19 and TRBJ2-7; D gene: possibly TRBD2, on 5 matching bases. The germline V gene (reference sequence) provides CDR1 LNHDA and CDR2 SQIVND. A distance of 9 bases separates the germline ends of V and J, which lose 3 bases and 0 bases respectively. The CDR3 goes from the cysteine to the phenylalanine over 14 residues. The kept DNA is CDR3 alone, 42 bases in frame from the first base. With the rest looked up from the reference TRBV19 and TRBJ2-7 genes rather than sequenced, the full variable domain is DGGITQSPKYLFRKEGQNVTLSCEQNLNHDAMYWYRQDPGQGLRLIYYSQIVNDFQKGDIAEGYSVSREKKESFPLTVTSAQKNPTAFYLCASSIVGSSYEQYFGPGTRLTVT.